The clone carrying this TCR beta chain was seen many times. Its antigen is unidentified. Trimming took off 3 bases at V and 4 bases at J, with 10 bases between the two ends. The CDR3 extends over 13 amino acids. The germline gives CDR1 DFQATT, CDR2 SNEGSKA (reference sequence). The sample is drawn from a study of T-cell reconstitution after alpha-beta-depleted transplantation in children. Study results and limitations: Several hundred rapidly expanded clones from non-depleted graft cells reportedly supplied alpha-beta T cells about two months post-transplant. Hyperexpanded clones declined; after one year, newly produced T cells mostly supplied diversity.

The TCRbeta library was prepared with unique molecular identifiers. Each CDR3 protein is one row after TCRdb ran MiXCR on the PCR reads. The table lists about 160,000 distinct CDR3 sequences, more than 9.5% of them singletons. This receptor was identified in a boy aged 2-9 years with acute myeloid leukemia, due to receive a stem cell transplant. The rearrangement links TRBV20-1 to TRBJ2-1; perhaps D is TRBD1 or TRBD2 (5 bases each). The input for sequencing was PBMCs, taken before TCRalphabeta/CD19-depleted stem cell transplant. The CDR3 nucleotides are TGCAGTGCTAGCCCGTGGGGGTACAATGAGCAGTTCTTC. Its translation is CSASPWGYNEQFF.